This paragraph reports one T cell receptor (beta chain). Its antigen is not identified. This entry comes from a study of cytomegalovirus exposure and HLA in healthy donors. Study background: There were 90 million to 140 million unique TCR beta sequences, drawn from 180 million or so T cells, in an earlier analysis.

V was cut by 0 bases and J by 7 bases, with 13 bases left in between. The CDR3 runs to 14 residues. Germline CDR1 is SGDLS and CDR2 is YYNGEE. Study-wide results and caveats: What a later analysis reportedly showed was that an Asian-associated ancestry cluster had fewer N-insertions than the approximately 700-donor mean. After further analysis at a later stage, 15,000 to 20,000 TCR beta sequences were associated with HLA alleles at 0.05 false discovery rate.

The PCR made use of 60 Vbeta and 13 Jbeta primers. Using immunoSEQ multiplex PCR, the repertoire was profiled, and TCRdb retains in-frame clones only, with some absent. Altogether 80,000 to 95,000 clones are present, roughly two thirds being singletons, with the ten largest covering around 6.5%. The TCR comes from a woman in her 30s in good health and CMV-seronegative. The V and J genes are TRBV9 and TRBJ1-1; D is uncertain. The sequencing input was PBMCs. DNA of the CDR3: TGTGCCAGCAGCGTAGAGCACCAACTGCGTGAAGCTTTCTTT. Amino acid sequence: CASSVEHQLREAFF.